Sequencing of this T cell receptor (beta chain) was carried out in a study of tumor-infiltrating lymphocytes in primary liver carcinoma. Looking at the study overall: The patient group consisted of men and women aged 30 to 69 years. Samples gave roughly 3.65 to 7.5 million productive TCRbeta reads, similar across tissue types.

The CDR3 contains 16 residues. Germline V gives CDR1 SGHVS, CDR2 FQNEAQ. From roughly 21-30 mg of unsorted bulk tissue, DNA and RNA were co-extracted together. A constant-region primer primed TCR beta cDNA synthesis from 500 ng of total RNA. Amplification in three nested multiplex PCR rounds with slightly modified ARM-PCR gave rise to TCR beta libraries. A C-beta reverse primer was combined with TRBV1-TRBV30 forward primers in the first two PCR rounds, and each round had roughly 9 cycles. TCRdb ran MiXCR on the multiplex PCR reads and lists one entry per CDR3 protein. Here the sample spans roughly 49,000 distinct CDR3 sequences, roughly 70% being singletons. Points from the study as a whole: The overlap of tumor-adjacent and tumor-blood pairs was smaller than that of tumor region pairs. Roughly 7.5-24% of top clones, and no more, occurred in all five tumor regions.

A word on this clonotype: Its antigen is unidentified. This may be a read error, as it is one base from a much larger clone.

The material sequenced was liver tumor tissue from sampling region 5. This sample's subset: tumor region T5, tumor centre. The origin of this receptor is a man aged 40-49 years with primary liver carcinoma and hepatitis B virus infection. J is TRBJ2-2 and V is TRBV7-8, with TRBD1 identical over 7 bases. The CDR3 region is CTSSPARDRDFGELFF. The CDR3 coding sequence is TGTACCAGCAGCCCGGCCCGCGACAGGGATTTTGGGGAGCTGTTTTTT.